Below, 5 T cell receptor beta chains from the same sample are listed, as sequenced in a study of blood T cell repertoires in COVID-19. Assay used: immunoSEQ multiplex PCR; TCRdb lists only in-frame clones, some missing. Here the sample spans 180,000 or so clones, 85% to 90% being singletons. Material for sequencing was PBMCs or T cells enriched from blood (not recorded which). Receptor source: a middle-aged man who had recovered from COVID-19.

V is TRBV28 and J is TRBJ1-1, with unresolved D. The germline gives CDR1 MDHEN, CDR2 SYDVKM. V was trimmed by 5 bases and J by 7 bases, leaving 11 bases between them. The CDR3 loop spans 12 amino acids. The CDR3 region is CASSARGHEAFF. The CDR3, as DNA: TGTGCCAGCAGTGCCCGTGGCCATGAAGCTTTCTTT.

The CDR3 spells CASRLTATNQPQHF. CDR3 nucleotides: TGTGCCAGCAGGCTGACAGCCACCAACCAGCCCCAGCATTTT. The V call is TRBV6-5, the J call TRBJ1-5; D is possibly TRBD1 (5 bases). Germline values: CDR1 MNHEY, CDR2 SVGAGI. The ends were cut back, 6 bases at V and 7 bases at J, with 16 bases in the middle. This CDR3 spans 14 amino acids.

The chain employs TRBV14 and TRBJ2-7, with TRBD2 matching over 7 bases. The CDR3 sequence is 12 residues long. Germline trimming cut 10 bases from V and 6 bases from J; bases unmatched to any gene: 9. Per germline, CDR1 SGHDN and CDR2 FVKESK. In DNA, the CDR3 is TGTGCCACCGGGACGGGGGGACGCGAGCAGTACTTC. Protein product: CATGTGGREQYF.

The chain joins TRBV6-1 to TRBJ2-1, with 7 bases fitting TRBD1. Germline lookup yields CDR1 MNHNS and CDR2 SASEGT. This CDR3 has 15 residues. The V gene end was trimmed by 2 bases and the J gene end by 6 bases; junction bases not matched to a gene: 7. Here the CDR3 DNA reads TGTGCCAGCAGTGAATTAAACAGGGGACCCAATGAGCAGTTCTTC. It is translated as CASSELNRGPNEQFF.

The genes are TRBV29-1 and TRBJ2-7; weak D call: TRBD2 (6 bases). The germline V gene encodes CDR1 SQVTM and CDR2 ANQGSEA. The CDR3 length is 15 residues. Trimming removed 8 bases at V and 4 bases at J, with 24 bases between. The CDR3: CSYSTTGTGEYEQYF. As DNA, the CDR3 is TGCAGCTACAGCACCACCGGGACGGGAGAATACGAGCAGTACTTC.